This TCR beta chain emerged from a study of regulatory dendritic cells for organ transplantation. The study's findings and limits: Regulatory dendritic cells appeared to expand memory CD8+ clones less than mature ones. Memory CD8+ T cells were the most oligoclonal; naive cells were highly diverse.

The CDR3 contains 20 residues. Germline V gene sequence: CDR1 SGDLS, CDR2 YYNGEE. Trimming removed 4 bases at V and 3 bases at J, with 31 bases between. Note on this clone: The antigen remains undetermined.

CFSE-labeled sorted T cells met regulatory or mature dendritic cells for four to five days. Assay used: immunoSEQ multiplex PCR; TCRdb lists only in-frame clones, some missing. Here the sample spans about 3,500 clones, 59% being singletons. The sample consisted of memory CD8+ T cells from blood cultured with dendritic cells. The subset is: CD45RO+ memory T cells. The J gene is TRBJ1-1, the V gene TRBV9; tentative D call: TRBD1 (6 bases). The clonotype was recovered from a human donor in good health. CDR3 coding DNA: TGTGCCAGCAGCAATCCCAATGGTCACCCGGGACAAAAGGGGGACACTGAAGCTTTCTTT. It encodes CASSNPNGHPGQKGDTEAFF.